This T cell receptor beta chain originates from a study of blood T cell repertoires in COVID-19 (dated by TCRdb to 2019 to 2021). Describing the broader study: Collaborator samples came from the United States, Italy and Spain and covered acute and convalescent phases of COVID-19. Subjects who had been exposed to COVID-19, were actively infected with it, or had recovered from it provided the deeply sampled blood TCRbeta repertoires that made up the dataset. The prospective study material was composed of cDNA or gDNA derived from T cells, B-cell-depleted T cells, or PBMCs. Sample metadata almost always included a de-identified subject ID, COVID-19 status, age in years and sex. The samples were drawn from the first 160 participants of the ongoing ImmuneRACE study and from some 1,300 subjects provided by 6 global collaborators. The repertoires were made available in a free public database intended to serve as a resource for research on the immune response to SARS-CoV-2. Where available, HLA class I and class II types were taken from metadata supplied by the sample provider and were not determined by assay-based typing.

TCRbeta CDR3 regions were amplified from genomic DNA using the immunoSEQ Assay, a bias-controlled multiplex PCR. The paper's data handling went like this. Nucleated cell counts per sample were estimated from amplification of reference gene primers within the assay. Sequence reads were collapsed and filtered to measure the absolute abundance of every unique TCRbeta CDR3 rearrangement. For each sample, productive Simpson clonality was calculated by taking the square root of Simpson's diversity index across productive rearrangements. In its TCRdb copy, this immuneACCESS table keeps in-frame sequences only and misses some clones. Where compared with another copy, unresolved V genes explain less than half of these, and the others have no known cause. The V and J calls and the clone size are those of that table, but D and trimming were determined from the DNA. The sample table holds some 110,000 clones, of which around 85% were seen once. The ten biggest clones cover approximately 3.5% of the sample.

Points the paper makes about the study in general: Clinical and demographic metadata were provided uncurated, with the amount varying by source and participant.

This clone appeared a few times. No antigen is known for it. The sample holds no much larger clone one base away, and base qualities are not on file. V is shortened by 0 bases, J by 5 bases, and the region joining them spans 15 bases. CDR1 SGHKS and CDR2 YYEKEE are derived from the germline V gene (reference sequence). The CDR3 starts with the cysteine, ends with the phenylalanine, and has 16 residues. Solely the CDR3 DNA is kept, with 48 bases framed from the first base. One collaborating source in Seattle enrolled patients while the patients were actively infected and followed the patients over time throughout the course of disease. The collaborating institutions used their own protocols to collect whole blood in K2EDTA tubes. For TCRbeta analysis, collaborators shipped samples as frozen whole blood, isolated PBMCs, or DNA extracted from either of those sample types.

The V and J genes are TRBV5-5 and TRBJ2-1; the D gene is perhaps TRBD1, on 6 matching bases. The source material was peripheral blood. The TCR was taken from a woman older than 75 with COVID-19, enrolled during active disease. The sequenced DNA: TGTGCCAGCAGCTTGGGGGACACATGGACCCACAATGAGCAGTTCTTC. Its coded protein is CASSLGDTWTHNEQFF.